Sequencing of this TCR beta chain was carried out in a study of T cells in Graves' hyperthyroidism and ophthalmopathy. Study-level results: By a 13 V-J model, ophthalmopathy was set apart from stable hyperthyroidism. The model foresaw ophthalmopathy a median around 6 months prior to onset.

Patients aged 18 to 65 had newly diagnosed hyperthyroidism that had lasted under 2 months. CDR3 length: 15 amino acids. V lost 4 bases and J lost 4; bases outside the gene matches: 9. Per germline, CDR1 SGHVS and CDR2 FQNEAQ. This clonotype was detected ten times or more. Antigen specificity is unknown. TCR beta CDR3 regions were amplified from RNA transcripts. Using the HTBI primer set, a first-round RT-PCR was run on the TCR CDR3. TCRdb redid the calling of the multiplex PCR reads with MiXCR, one entry per CDR3 protein. Seen here are around 380,000 distinct CDR3 sequences, approximately 12% observed once, and the top ten hold roughly 20%.

Material: blood. The sequence was obtained from a man aged 30 to 39 with Graves' hyperthyroidism that later progressed to Graves' ophthalmopathy. This chain uses TRBV7-8 with TRBJ1-1; 7 positions agree with TRBD1. The chain's CDR3 is CASSSGDSRTTEAFF. CDR3 nucleotide sequence: TGTGCCAGCAGCTCGGGGGACAGCAGAACCACTGAAGCTTTCTTT.